This T cell receptor (beta chain) stems from a study of blood T cell repertoires in COVID-19. The CDR3 contains 18 residues. V lost 5 bases to trimming and J lost 0 bases; unmatched junction nucleotides: 13. The V gene's germline CDR1 is SGHVS and CDR2 FNYEAQ. Original handling: Amplification with reference gene primers provided the estimates of nucleated cell counts. Measured with immunoSEQ multiplex PCR; TCRdb has only the in-frame clones, and not every one. V, J and clone size are those of that table, while D and trimming were read from the DNA. The repertoire includes more than 150,000 clones, under 85% of them detected once, and 9.8% sits in the top ten.

The sequence derives from a woman older than 75 with acute or convalescent COVID-19. The sequencing sample was made of peripheral blood. This chain uses TRBV7-6 with TRBJ2-3; 8 nucleotides match TRBD2. CDR3 coding DNA: TGTGCCAGCAGCCCCGTTTTAGCGGGGACTACTAGCACAGATACGCAGTATTTT. Amino acid sequence: CASSPVLAGTTSTDTQYF.